The next 2 T cell receptor beta chains were all read from a single sample in a study of blood T cell repertoires in COVID-19. Clones were sequenced by immunoSEQ multiplex PCR, and TCRdb holds only the in-frame ones, with some missing. The sample records 250,000 to 300,000 clones, roughly 92% being singletons. Source material: peripheral blood. The receptors here all came from a woman younger than 45 with COVID-19, enrolled during active disease.

This clone has just one count. The chain joins TRBV7-8 to TRBJ2-1, with 9 bases lining up with TRBD2. The CDR3 has 15 amino acids. The J segment lost 4 bases and the V segment lost 8 bases, leaving 9 bases of the junction unmatched. Germline V CDR1 and CDR2: SGHVS, FQNEAQ. The CDR3, as DNA: TGTGCCAGCTGCGCGCGGGAGGGTGGATACAATGAGCAGTTCTTC. Residues: CASCAREGGYNEQFF.

The V and J genes are TRBV19 and TRBJ1-5; TRBD1 matches 7 bases. Germline V CDR1 and CDR2: LNHDA, SQIVND (reference sequence). The CDR3 is 14 residues long. The trim removed 2 bases at V and 6 bases at J, leaving 4 bases unmatched. The CDR3 sequence is CASSIRDSGQPQHF. CDR3 coding DNA: TGTGCCAGTAGTATAAGGGACAGTGGTCAGCCCCAGCATTTT.